This T cell receptor beta chain derives from a study of blood T cell repertoires in COVID-19. Study-wide background: Spain, Italy and the United States supplied samples that represented acute and convalescent COVID-19. Nucleic acid was either cDNA or gDNA, and it came from T cells, B-cell-depleted T cells, or PBMCs.

This CDR3 is 13 amino acids long. Germline V gene lookup returns CDR1 SNHLY and CDR2 FYNNEI. This clone was picked up one time. Assay: immunoSEQ multiplex PCR; the TCRdb copy retains only in-frame clones and omits some. This sample has under 500,000 clones, with about 89% found just once. Sample: peripheral blood. The sequence came from a woman aged 25 to 39 with acute or convalescent COVID-19. J is TRBJ2-7 and V is TRBV2, with 10 nucleotides matching TRBD1. CDR3 in DNA: TGTGCAGCGGTGGACAGGGGGAGTAACGAGCAGTACTTC. It encodes CAAVDRGSNEQYF. The full variable domain, rest sourced from reference TRBV2 and TRBJ2-7, is EPEVTQTPSHQVTQMGQEVILRCVPISNHLYFYWYRQILGQKVEFLVSFYNNEISEKSEIFDDQFSVERPDGSNFTLKIRSTKLEDSAMYFCAAVDRGSNEQYFGPGTRLTVT.